This entry is about one TCR beta chain. This sample was taken from a study of blood T cell repertoires in COVID-19. Sequencing was performed with immunoSEQ multiplex PCR; in TCRdb, only in-frame clones are kept and a portion is missing. The profile shows about 230,000 clones, 70% to 85% of them singletons. This CDR3 contains 14 residues. V gave up 6 bases and J gave up 9 bases; unmatched junction bases: 6. CDR1 and CDR2 (germline): MGHDK, SYGVNS. This sequence originates from a man in his sixties who had recovered from COVID-19. This sequence joins TRBV25-1 and TRBJ1-6; 9 bases align to TRBD1. Material: PBMCs or T cells enriched from blood (not recorded which). The CDR3 protein is CASSQDRGSSPLHF. CDR3 DNA sequence: TGTGCCAGCAGCCAGGACAGGGGCTCTTCACCCCTCCACTTT.